The 29 T cell receptor beta chains below were found in one sample sequenced in a study of response to subunit inactivated influenza vaccine (dated by TCRdb to the late 2010s). Libraries came from RT-PCR. Sequencing used an Illumina HiSeq 2500. The public sequencing data were trimmed at Q25 with fastp and processed into clonotypes with MiXCR by TCRdb, which kept only in-frame beta chains. Merged by CDR3 protein, the rows form single entries marked with the most common genes and DNA. The sample includes around 540,000 distinct CDR3 sequences, with roughly 10% observed a single time. The ten biggest clones cover about a tenth of the sample. Sequencing was performed on PBMCs from blood, taken on the day of vaccination. The receptors come from a man between 45 and 60 years old who received an inactivated influenza vaccine. Donor details come from another sample of the same person, matched by shared clones.

This sequence joins TRBV5-1 and TRBJ2-1; D perhaps matches TRBD2 (5 bases). CDR1 SGHRS and CDR2 YFSETQ come from the germline V gene. The CDR3 is made up of 15 amino acids. Trimming stripped 3 bases from V and 2 bases from J, with 12 bases between. In DNA form, the CDR3 reads TGCGCCAGCAGCTCCGGGAACCTAGCCTACAATGAGCAGTTCTTC. Translating it yields CASSSGNLAYNEQFF.

This clonotype was found a few times. The DNA of the CDR3 is TGTGCCAGCAGTTACGCCGGACAGAACTATGGCTACACCTTC. Translating it yields CASSYAGQNYGYTF. V is TRBV6-5 and J is TRBJ1-2, with D perhaps matching TRBD1 (6 bases). Germline V gives CDR1 MNHEY, CDR2 SVGAGI. The CDR3 has 14 amino acids. V lost 2 bases and J lost 2, with 9 bases in between.

The chain combines TRBV29-1 with TRBJ2-2; the D gene is possibly TRBD1 (6 bases). The CDR3 is made up of 16 amino acids. Per germline, CDR1 SQVTM and CDR2 ANQGSEA. Deletions cut 3 bases from V and 2 bases from J, with 16 bases between. In DNA, the CDR3 is TGCAGCGTTGAGACCCGGGGCAGGGGCAACACCGGGGAGCTGTTTTTT. Translation gives CSVETRGRGNTGELFF.

This clonotype appeared many times. The chain uses TRBV4-2 and TRBJ2-7; 7 nucleotides align to TRBD2. With 0 bases clipped from V and 1 base from J, the junction kept 6 bases outside the gene matches. The V gene's germline CDR1 is LGHNA and CDR2 YNFKEQ. This CDR3 spans 16 amino acids. The CDR3 coding sequence is TGTGCCAGCAGCCAAGATATGCTAGCGGCTTCCTACGAGCAGTACTTC. This codes for CASSQDMLAASYEQYF.

V gene TRBV5-1 combines with J gene TRBJ2-1, with D uncertain. Trimming shortened V by 0 bases and J by 2 bases, and 9 bases separated the two germline ends. Germline-derived CDR1 and CDR2 are SGHRS and YFSETQ. The CDR3 sequence is 15 residues long. The CDR3 protein is CASSLETPTYNEQFF. CDR3 DNA sequence: TGCGCCAGCAGCTTGGAGACACCAACCTACAATGAGCAGTTCTTC.

Notes on this clonotype: A read error may produce the germline difference seen at one junction end. The genes are TRBV5-1 and TRBJ2-1; the D is unclear. The V gene's germline CDR1 is SGHRS and CDR2 YFSETQ. The CDR3 is made up of 14 amino acids. CDR3: CTSSEIPQKNEQFF. The DNA for the CDR3 is TGCACCAGCAGCGAGATCCCCCAGAAGAATGAGCAGTTCTTC.

This clonotype has a count of ten or more. V is TRBV27 and J is TRBJ2-5; possibly TRBD2 for D (7 bases). CDR3 length: 14 amino acids. V lost 4 bases to trimming and J lost 4 bases, with 13 bases between them. Germline CDR1 and CDR2: MNHEY and SMNVEV (reference sequence). The CDR3 region is CASSSIRGAETQYF. DNA for the CDR3: TGTGCCAGCAGTTCTATTCGGGGGGCAGAGACCCAGTACTTC.

The J gene is TRBJ1-4, the V gene TRBV6-1; 8 nucleotides agree with TRBD1. Trimming at V came to 5 bases and at J to 10 bases, leaving 9 bases not matched to a gene. The CDR3 is 14 residues long. Germline CDR1 MNHNS, CDR2 SASEGT. The DNA for the CDR3 is TGTGCCAGCAGTACAGGGGGGGGATTTGGAAAACTGTTTTTT. Protein: CASSTGGGFGKLFF.

This clonotype was seen more than once but under ten times. The chain carries TRBV3-1 and TRBJ1-1; D call uncertain. Germline V CDR1 and CDR2: LGHDT, YNNKEL (reference sequence). Trimming removed 1 base at V and 4 bases at J, with 10 bases between. There are 14 residues in the CDR3. CDR3 DNA: TGTGCCAGCAGCCAAGGAGGACGGAGCACTGAAGCTTTCTTT. It translates to CASSQGGRSTEAFF.

This clonotype was seen many times. The chain joins TRBV29-1 to TRBJ2-1, with 9 bases fitting TRBD1. Germline V gene lookup returns CDR1 SQVTM and CDR2 ANQGSEA. Germline trimming cut 4 bases from V and 1 base from J; bases unmatched to any gene: 5. The length of the CDR3 is 15 residues. The CDR3, as DNA: TGCAGCGTTGGTTCCGGGACAGGGTCCTACAATGAGCAGTTCTTC. This codes for CSVGSGTGSYNEQFF.

The rearrangement joins TRBV18 to TRBJ2-6; D assignment may be TRBD1 or TRBD2 (5 bases each). V was pared by 0 bases and J by 3 bases, with 9 bases between. This CDR3 comprises 16 residues. CDR1 is KGHSH, CDR2 LQKENI, per germline. The CDR3 reads CASSPPGEGGANVLTF. The CDR3 nucleotides are TGTGCCAGCTCACCACCGGGGGAAGGTGGGGCCAACGTCCTGACTTTC.

This clonotype showed up just a few times. The chain joins TRBV5-6 to TRBJ1-1; 9 bases are a match to TRBD1. Trimming at V came to 0 bases and at J to 6 bases, leaving 12 bases not matched to a gene. The CDR3 runs 17 residues. Germline assignment: CDR1 SGHDT and CDR2 YYEEEE. CDR3 amino acids: CASSLEIRDREAAEAFF. CDR3 bases: TGTGCCAGCAGCTTGGAGATCCGGGACAGGGAAGCCGCTGAAGCTTTCTTT.

The chain has TRBV12-3 or TRBV12-4 and TRBJ2-2; no reliable D call. V was shortened by 1 base and J by 7 bases, with 16 bases between the two germline ends. This CDR3 has 16 residues. The CDR3 here is CASSLDRVLLGGELFF. The CDR3 region has the DNA TGTGCCAGCAGTTTAGATCGCGTTTTGCTCGGCGGGGAGCTGTTTTTT.

The J gene is TRBJ1-5, the V gene TRBV15; no clear D. Between the trimmed V and J ends, which lost 0 bases and 15 bases, there was a span of 12 bases. This CDR3 has 12 residues. Germline V gene sequence: CDR1 LNHNV, CDR2 YYDKDF (reference sequence). The CDR3 loop is CATSRDSGSRHF. The DNA of the CDR3 is TGTGCCACCAGCAGAGATTCCGGGAGTCGGCATTTT.

V usage is TRBV10-2 and J usage is TRBJ1-1; no definite D call. CDR1 WSHSY and CDR2 SAAADI come from the germline V gene. V lost 7 bases to trimming and J lost 1 base, with 4 bases between them. The CDR3 totals 11 residues. The CDR3 DNA reads as TGCGCCAGCACCGAGAACACTGAAGCTTTCTTT. Amino acids: CASTENTEAFF.

V is TRBV9 and J is TRBJ2-3; 7 nucleotides align to TRBD2. Germline loops: CDR1 SGDLS, CDR2 YYNGEE. Germline trimming cut 4 bases from V and 6 bases from J; bases unmatched to any gene: 11. The CDR3 is 15 residues long. CDR3: CASSPRAGKVDTQYF. CDR3 nucleotides: TGTGCCAGCAGCCCTCGAGCGGGAAAAGTGGATACGCAGTATTTT. Combining the CDR3 with reference TRBV9 and TRBJ2-3 gives the whole variable domain DSGVTQTPKHLITATGQRVTLRCSPRSGDLSVYWYQQSLDQGLQFLIQYYNGEERAKGNILERFSAQQFPDLHSELNLSSLELGDSALYFCASSPRAGKVDTQYFGPGTRLTVL.

The gene calls are TRBV24-1 and TRBJ2-7, with a tentative D call TRBD1 (6 bases). The germline V gene encodes CDR1 KGHDR and CDR2 SFDVKD. The CDR3 contains 15 residues. With 8 bases removed from V and 3 bases from J, the gap between germline ends came to 19 bases. The CDR3 nucleotides are TGTGCCACCAACTCTCCGGGACAAGGACACTACGAGCAGTACTTC. This gives the protein CATNSPGQGHYEQYF.

This clonotype was detected a few times. This chain links TRBV10-3 with TRBJ2-1; TRBD1 matches 8 bases. The CDR3 is made up of 13 amino acids. V dropped 8 bases and J dropped 5; count of bases not matched to a gene: 5. Germline assignment: CDR1 ENHRY and CDR2 SYGVKD. The CDR3 region is CAIGLTGDNEQFF. CDR3 nucleotides: TGTGCCATCGGCTTGACAGGGGACAATGAGCAGTTCTTC.

The V and J genes are TRBV12-3 or TRBV12-4 and TRBJ2-7; possible D gene TRBD2, 6 bases. V lost 5 bases, J lost 4 bases, and 15 bases lay in between. The CDR3 covers 14 residues. The CDR3 here is CASSPPGGVYEQYF. The CDR3 bases are TGTGCCAGCAGTCCCCCCGGGGGAGTGTACGAGCAGTACTTC.

The V and J genes are TRBV4-3 and TRBJ2-7; 8 positions match TRBD2. The CDR3 sequence is 15 residues long. The V segment lost 5 bases and the J segment 0 bases; nucleotides outside the gene matches: 6. Germline values: CDR1 LGHNA, CDR2 YSLEER. CDR3 sequence (DNA): TGCGCCAGCAGCTGGGTACTAGCGGACTCCTACGAGCAGTACTTC. It yields the protein CASSWVLADSYEQYF.

The J gene is TRBJ2-2, the V gene TRBV6-5; maybe TRBD1 (7 bases). This CDR3 contains 15 residues. V was trimmed by 2 bases and J by 6 bases, leaving 13 bases between them. Germline assignment: CDR1 MNHEY and CDR2 SVGAGI. In DNA, the CDR3 is TGTGCCAGCAGTTACGGGAGGCAGGGGGCCGGGGAGCTGTTTTTT. Its translation is CASSYGRQGAGELFF.

This clonotype was counted only a few times. The V call is TRBV24-1, the J call TRBJ1-1; 7 nucleotides agree with TRBD1. This CDR3 is built from 14 residues. The germline V gene has CDR1 KGHDR and CDR2 SFDVKD. V was clipped by 7 bases and J by 2 bases; unmatched bases: 6. The CDR3 bases are TGTGCCACCAGATCGGGACAGCCAAACACTGAAGCTTTCTTT. It yields the protein CATRSGQPNTEAFF.

This clonotype occurred many times. The V and J genes are TRBV9 and TRBJ2-7; TRBD1 matches at 11 bases. From germline, CDR1 is SGDLS and CDR2 YYNGEE. Trimming removed 5 bases from V and 3 bases from J; junction bases left unmatched: 4. The CDR3 is 14 amino acids. The CDR3 here is CASSAGTGGYEQYF. The CDR3 DNA reads TGTGCCAGCAGTGCCGGGACAGGGGGCTACGAGCAGTACTTC.

The genes are TRBV6-2 or TRBV6-3 and TRBJ2-3; unclear D gene. Looked up from germline, CDR1 is MNHEY and CDR2 is SVGEGT. Trimming took off 6 bases at V and 2 bases at J, with 12 bases between the two ends. The CDR3 is made up of 14 amino acids. For the CDR3, the DNA is TGTGCCAGCAGAATCCAGGTTTTCACAGATACGCAGTATTTT. Translating it yields CASRIQVFTDTQYF.

This clonotype appeared many times. The genes are TRBV5-6 and TRBJ1-6; D gene unclear. The ends were cut back, 0 bases at V and 7 bases at J, with 11 bases in the middle. The germline CDR1 and CDR2 sequences are SGHDT and YYEEEE. The CDR3 runs to 15 residues. The CDR3 DNA reads as TGTGCCAGCAGCTTGGGACGAGCCTTGAATTCACCCCTCCACTTT. Amino acid sequence: CASSLGRALNSPLHF.

This clonotype was counted between two and nine times. The chain uses TRBV5-5 and TRBJ1-1; 7 nucleotides match TRBD1. Germline CDR1 and CDR2: SGHKS and YYEKEE (reference sequence). V gave up 5 bases and J gave up 1 base; unmatched junction bases: 8. The length of the CDR3 is 15 residues. The CDR3 nucleotides read TGTGCCAGCAGGATACAGGGGTCGGGGAACACTGAAGCTTTCTTT. Translation gives CASRIQGSGNTEAFF. Full variable domain (outside the CDR3, taken from reference TRBV5-5 and TRBJ1-1): DAGVTQSPTHLIKTRGQQVTLRCSPISGHKSVSWYQQVLGQGPQFIFQYYEKEERGRGNFPDRFSARQFPNYSSELNVNALLLGDSALYLCASRIQGSGNTEAFFGQGTRLTVV.

In this sample, this clonotype turned up a few times. The J gene is TRBJ1-6, the V gene TRBV7-8, with D unclear. The CDR3 has 14 residues. Germline lookup yields CDR1 SGHVS and CDR2 FQNEAQ. The V end was cut by 4 bases, the J end by 4 bases, with 8 bases between. The CDR3 here is CASSSRRYNSPLHF. The DNA for the CDR3 is TGTGCCAGCAGCTCCCGACGGTATAATTCACCCCTCCACTTT.

This clonotype showed up many times. The J gene is TRBJ2-5, the V gene TRBV4-3; 7 bases agree with TRBD1. The germline gives CDR1 LGHNA, CDR2 YSLEER. This CDR3 has 14 amino acids. V lost 2 bases, J lost 13 bases, and 13 bases stayed unmatched. The DNA of the CDR3 is TGCGCCAGCAGCCAACTGACAGGGCCGAGACTCCTGTACTTC. It yields the protein CASSQLTGPRLLYF.

This rearrangement joins TRBV12-3 or TRBV12-4 to TRBJ1-4; 9 nucleotides line up with TRBD1. The CDR3 has 14 residues. Trimming at V came to 4 bases and at J to 7 bases, leaving 4 bases not matched to a gene. The CDR3 nucleotides read TGTGCCAGCAGTTGGGGACAGGGAGGTGAAAAACTGTTTTTT. This sequence encodes CASSWGQGGEKLFF.